The 3 T cell receptor beta chains reported below all come from one sample, sequenced in a study of control samples from healthy donors and cancer patients. Clones were read by immunoSEQ multiplex PCR, and TCRdb kept only the in-frame ones, dropping some. The sample lists 160,000 or so clones, around 95% seen once, with under 8.5% in the top ten. What was sequenced was blood. Every receptor here comes from a woman aged 35 to 49 in good health.

The chain carries TRBV6-2 or TRBV6-3 and TRBJ2-7, with 7 bases matching TRBD1. The germline gives CDR1 MNHEY, CDR2 SVGEGT. The CDR3 is 13 amino acids. Losses at the gene ends were 0 bases for V and 6 bases for J; bases not matched to a gene: 2. CDR3 coding DNA: TGTGCCAGCAGTTACTCGACAGGGTTCGAGCAGTACTTC. This codes for CASSYSTGFEQYF.

The DNA for the CDR3 is TGTGCCAGCAGCTCCGGGACTAACACAGATACGCAGTATTTT. It codes for CASSSGTNTDTQYF. The chain uses TRBV7-2 and TRBJ2-3; 7 bases map to TRBD2. From germline, CDR1 is SGHTA and CDR2 FQGNSA. This CDR3 region has 14 residues. The J segment lost 2 bases and the V segment lost 4 bases, leaving 3 bases of the junction unmatched.

This clone is a singleton in its sample. The chain combines TRBV5-1 with TRBJ2-2; possibly TRBD1 for D (5 bases). V gave up 4 bases and J gave up 1 base, with 8 bases separating them. In germline, CDR1 is SGHRS, CDR2 YFSETQ. This CDR3 has 14 residues. CDR3 nucleotide sequence: TGCGCCAGCAGCCCTGGACAGAACACCGGGGAGCTGTTTTTT. Protein: CASSPGQNTGELFF.